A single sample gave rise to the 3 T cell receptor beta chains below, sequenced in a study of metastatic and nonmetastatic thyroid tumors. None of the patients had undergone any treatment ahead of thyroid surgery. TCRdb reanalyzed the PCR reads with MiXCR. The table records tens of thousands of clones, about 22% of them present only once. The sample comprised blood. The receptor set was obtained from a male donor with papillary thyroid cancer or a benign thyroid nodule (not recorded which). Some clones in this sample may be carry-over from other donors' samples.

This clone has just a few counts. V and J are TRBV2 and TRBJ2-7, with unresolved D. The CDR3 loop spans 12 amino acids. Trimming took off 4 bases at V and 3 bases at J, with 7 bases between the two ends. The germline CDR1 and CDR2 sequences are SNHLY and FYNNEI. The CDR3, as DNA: TGTGCCAGCAGTGCGCAGAGCTACGAGCAGTACTTC. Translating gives CASSAQSYEQYF.

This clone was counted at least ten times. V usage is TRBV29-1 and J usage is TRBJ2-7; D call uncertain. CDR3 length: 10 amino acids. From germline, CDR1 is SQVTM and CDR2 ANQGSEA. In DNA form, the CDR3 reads TGCAGAGTAAGTCTGTGGGAGCAGTACTTC. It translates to CRVSLWEQYF.

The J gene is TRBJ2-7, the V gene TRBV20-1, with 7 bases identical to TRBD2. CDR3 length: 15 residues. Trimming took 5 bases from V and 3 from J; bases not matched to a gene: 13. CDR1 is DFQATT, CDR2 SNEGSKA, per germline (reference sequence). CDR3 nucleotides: TGCAGTGCTTGGAATACCGGGACTAACTACTACGAGCAGTACTTC. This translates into CSAWNTGTNYYEQYF.